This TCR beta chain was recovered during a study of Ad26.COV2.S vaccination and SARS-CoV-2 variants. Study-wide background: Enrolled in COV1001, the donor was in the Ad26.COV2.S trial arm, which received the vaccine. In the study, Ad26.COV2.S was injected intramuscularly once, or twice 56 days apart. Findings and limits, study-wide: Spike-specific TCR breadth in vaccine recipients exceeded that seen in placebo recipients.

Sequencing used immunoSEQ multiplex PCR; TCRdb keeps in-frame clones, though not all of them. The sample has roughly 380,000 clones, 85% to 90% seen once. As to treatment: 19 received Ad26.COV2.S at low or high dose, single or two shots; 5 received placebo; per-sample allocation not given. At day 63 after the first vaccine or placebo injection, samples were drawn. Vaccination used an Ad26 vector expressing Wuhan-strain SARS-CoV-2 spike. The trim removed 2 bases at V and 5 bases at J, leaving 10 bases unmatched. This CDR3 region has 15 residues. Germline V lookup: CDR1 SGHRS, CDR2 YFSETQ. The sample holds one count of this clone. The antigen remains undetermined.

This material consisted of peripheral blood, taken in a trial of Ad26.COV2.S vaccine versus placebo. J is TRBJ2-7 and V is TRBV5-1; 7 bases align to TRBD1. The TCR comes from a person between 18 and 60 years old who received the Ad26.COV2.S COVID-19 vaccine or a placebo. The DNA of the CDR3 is TGCGCCAGCAGCTTACGACAGGGCCAGGGGGACGAGCAGTACTTC. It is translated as CASSLRQGQGDEQYF.